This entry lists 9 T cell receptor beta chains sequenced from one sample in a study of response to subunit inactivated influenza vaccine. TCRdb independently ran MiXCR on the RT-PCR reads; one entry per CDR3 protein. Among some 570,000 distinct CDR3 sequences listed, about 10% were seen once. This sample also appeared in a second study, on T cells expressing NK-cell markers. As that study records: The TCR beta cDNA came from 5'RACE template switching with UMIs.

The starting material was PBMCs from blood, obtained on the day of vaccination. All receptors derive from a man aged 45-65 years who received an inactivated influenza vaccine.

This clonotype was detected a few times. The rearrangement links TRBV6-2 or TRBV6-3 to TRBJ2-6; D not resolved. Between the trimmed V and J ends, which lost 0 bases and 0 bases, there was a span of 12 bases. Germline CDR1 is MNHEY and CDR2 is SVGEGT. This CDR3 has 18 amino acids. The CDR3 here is CASSYSLGILSGANVLTF. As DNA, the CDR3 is TGTGCCAGCAGTTACTCATTGGGCATACTCTCTGGGGCCAACGTCCTGACTTTC.

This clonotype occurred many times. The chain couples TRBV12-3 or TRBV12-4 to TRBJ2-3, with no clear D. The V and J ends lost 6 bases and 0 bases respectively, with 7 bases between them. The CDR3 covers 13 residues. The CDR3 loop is CASSSSSTDTQYF. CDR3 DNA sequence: TGTGCCAGCAGCAGCTCTAGCACAGATACGCAGTATTTT.

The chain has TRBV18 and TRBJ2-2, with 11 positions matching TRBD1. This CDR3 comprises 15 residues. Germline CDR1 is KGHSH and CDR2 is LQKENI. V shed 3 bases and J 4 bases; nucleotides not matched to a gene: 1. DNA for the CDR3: TGTGCCAGCTCACCGGACAGGGGGCTCACCGGGGAGCTGTTTTTT. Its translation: CASSPDRGLTGELFF.

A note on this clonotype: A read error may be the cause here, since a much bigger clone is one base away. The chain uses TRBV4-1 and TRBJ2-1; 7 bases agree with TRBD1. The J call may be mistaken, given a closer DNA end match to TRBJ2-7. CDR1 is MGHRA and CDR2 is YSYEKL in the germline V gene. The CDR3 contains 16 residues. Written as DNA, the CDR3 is TGCGCCAGCAGCCCCCAGACAGGGAACTCCTACAATGAGCAGTACTTC. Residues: CASSPQTGNSYNEQYF.

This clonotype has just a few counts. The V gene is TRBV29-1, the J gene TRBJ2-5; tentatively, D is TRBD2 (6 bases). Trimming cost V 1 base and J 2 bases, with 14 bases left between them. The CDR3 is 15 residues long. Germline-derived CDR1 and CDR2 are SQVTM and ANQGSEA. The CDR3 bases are TGCAGCGTTGAAGTCCGCCTGGGACTTCAAGAGACCCAGTACTTC. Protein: CSVEVRLGLQETQYF.

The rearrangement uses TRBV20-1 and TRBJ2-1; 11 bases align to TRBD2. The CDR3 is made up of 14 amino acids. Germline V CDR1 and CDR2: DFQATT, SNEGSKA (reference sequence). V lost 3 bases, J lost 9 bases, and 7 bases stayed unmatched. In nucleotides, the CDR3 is TGCAGTGCTAGGGGTAGCGGGAGGGCCGGTGAGCAGTTCTTC. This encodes CSARGSGRAGEQFF.

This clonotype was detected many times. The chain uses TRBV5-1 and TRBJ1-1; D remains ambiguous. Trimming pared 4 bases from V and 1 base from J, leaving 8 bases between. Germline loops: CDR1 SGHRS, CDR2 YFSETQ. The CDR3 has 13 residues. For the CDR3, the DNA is TGCGCCAGCAGCCAAACCAAGAACACTGAAGCTTTCTTT. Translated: CASSQTKNTEAFF.

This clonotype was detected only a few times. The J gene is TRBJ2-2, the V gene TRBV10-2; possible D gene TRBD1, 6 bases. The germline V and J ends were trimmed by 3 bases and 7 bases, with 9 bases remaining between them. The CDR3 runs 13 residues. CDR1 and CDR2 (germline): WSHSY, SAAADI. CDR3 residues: CASSEQGGGELFF. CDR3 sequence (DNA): TGCGCCAGCAGTGAACAGGGTGGCGGGGAGCTGTTTTTT.

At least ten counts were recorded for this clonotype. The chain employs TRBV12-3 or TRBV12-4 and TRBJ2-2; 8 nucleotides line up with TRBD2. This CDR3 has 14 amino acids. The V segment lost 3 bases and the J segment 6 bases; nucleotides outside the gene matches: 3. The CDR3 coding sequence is TGTGCCAGCAGTTTCAGCGGGAGACCCGGGGAGCTGTTTTTT. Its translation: CASSFSGRPGELFF.